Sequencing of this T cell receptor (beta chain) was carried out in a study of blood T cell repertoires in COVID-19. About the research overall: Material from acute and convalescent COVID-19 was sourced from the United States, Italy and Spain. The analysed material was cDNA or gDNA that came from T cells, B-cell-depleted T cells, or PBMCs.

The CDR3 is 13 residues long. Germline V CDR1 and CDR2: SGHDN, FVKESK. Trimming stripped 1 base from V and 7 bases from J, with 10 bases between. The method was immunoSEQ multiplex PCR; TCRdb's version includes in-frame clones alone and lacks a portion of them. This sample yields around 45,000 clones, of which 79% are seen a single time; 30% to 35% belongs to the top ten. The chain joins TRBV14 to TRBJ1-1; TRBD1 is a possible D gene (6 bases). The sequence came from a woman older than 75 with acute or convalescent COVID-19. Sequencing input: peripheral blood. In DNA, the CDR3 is TGTGCCAGCAGCCAAGGCCGGACAGTTGAAGCTTTCTTT. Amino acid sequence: CASSQGRTVEAFF.